This T cell receptor (beta chain) originates from a study of T cells in Graves' hyperthyroidism and ophthalmopathy. Study-wide points: Using 13 V-J features, a model discriminated ophthalmopathy from stable hyperthyroidism. Blood also contained most expanded thyroid clonotypes above 0.001.

V gave up 0 bases and J gave up 2 bases, with 12 bases separating them. Per germline, CDR1 SGHRS and CDR2 YFSETQ. CDR3 size: 15 residues. At least 3 on the Clinical Activity Score was recorded for ophthalmopathy patients, who also had NOSPECS grade at least 4 and duration under 3 months. Fresh peripheral blood, roughly 10 ml, was the source of the PBMCs. The source material, RNA transcripts, was used to amplify TCR beta CDR3 regions. Initially, a first-round RT-PCR of the TCR CDR3 employed the HTBI primer set. One entry per CDR3 protein, called by TCRdb with MiXCR from the multiplex PCR reads. The sample includes a few hundred thousand distinct CDR3 sequences, around 18% seen only once; the top ten take around 15%. Many counts were recorded for this clonotype. As yet, its antigen is unknown.

V usage is TRBV5-1 and J usage is TRBJ2-7; no clear D gene. The TCR comes from a woman between 35 and 50 years old with Graves' ophthalmopathy. The sample consisted of blood. The CDR3: CASSLESHGTYEQYF. The DNA for the CDR3 is TGCGCCAGCAGCTTGGAGTCGCACGGAACCTACGAGCAGTACTTC. Supplemented by reference TRBV5-1 and TRBJ2-7, the full variable domain reads KAGVTQTPRYLIKTRGQQVTLSCSPISGHRSVSWYQQTPGQGLQFLFEYFSETQRNKGNFPGRFSGRQFSNSRSEMNVSTLELGDSALYLCASSLESHGTYEQYFGPGTRLTVT.